The 12 T cell receptor beta chains presented below share a single source sample, sequenced in a study of T cells in Graves' hyperthyroidism and ophthalmopathy. There were TCR beta CDR3 regions amplified from RNA transcripts. The TCR CDR3 was amplified in a first-round RT-PCR using the HTBI primer set. Using its own MiXCR run on the multiplex PCR reads, TCRdb lists one record per CDR3 protein. The sample includes 600,000 to 650,000 distinct CDR3 sequences, around 20% of them seen just once. Material: blood. All receptors derive from a man aged 25-45 years with Graves' ophthalmopathy.

This clonotype was seen at least ten times. The genes are TRBV7-9 and TRBJ1-2; 7 nucleotides line up with TRBD1. CDR3 length: 16 amino acids. CDR1 and CDR2 from the germline V gene are SEHNR and FQNEAQ (reference sequence). The junction had 11 bases not matched to a gene; V was cut back by 4 bases and J by 3 bases. The CDR3 nucleotides read TGTGCCAGCAGCTCTTCCGCCGACAGGGCTGACTATGGCTACACCTTC. It translates to CASSSSADRADYGYTF.

The chain has TRBV20-1 and TRBJ2-3, with 10 bases that match TRBD2. Trimming removed 6 bases from V and 3 bases from J; junction bases left unmatched: 21. The CDR3 length is 19 residues. Germline CDR1 is DFQATT and CDR2 is SNEGSKA (reference sequence). The DNA for the CDR3 is TGCAGTGCCAAAAGGGTCCCTCTAGCGGGAGTCAAAGAAACAGATACGCAGTATTTT. As protein: CSAKRVPLAGVKETDTQYF.

The rearrangement joins TRBV20-1 to TRBJ2-7; 8 bases map to TRBD1. The J segment lost 3 bases and the V segment lost 5 bases, leaving 6 bases of the junction unmatched. From germline, CDR1 is DFQATT and CDR2 SNEGSKA (reference sequence). CDR3 length: 13 residues. In DNA form, the CDR3 reads TGCAGTGCTCAGGGACAGGCAGACTACGAGCAGTACTTC. It codes for CSAQGQADYEQYF.

This clonotype was recorded at least ten times. The CDR3 DNA reads TGTGCCAGCAGTCCCGGGACTAGCAGAGAGACCCAGTACTTC. Its protein product is CASSPGTSRETQYF. J is TRBJ2-5 and V is TRBV9, with TRBD2 identical over 9 bases. Germline assignment: CDR1 SGDLS and CDR2 YYNGEE. The CDR3 loop spans 14 amino acids. Unmatched junction bases numbered 6, after V lost 5 bases and J lost 4 bases. Based on the CDR3 plus reference TRBV9 and TRBJ2-5, the full variable domain is DSGVTQTPKHLITATGQRVTLRCSPRSGDLSVYWYQQSLDQGLQFLIQYYNGEERAKGNILERFSAQQFPDLHSELNLSSLELGDSALYFCASSPGTSRETQYFGPGTRLLVL.

The CDR3 spells CASSQGRVNEKLFF. The DNA of the CDR3 is TGTGCCAGCAGCCAGGGACGGGTCAATGAAAAACTGTTTTTT. This chain links TRBV7-9 with TRBJ1-4; D is perhaps TRBD1 (5 bases). The CDR3 is 14 residues long. Germline CDR1 is SEHNR and CDR2 is FQNEAQ (reference sequence). Trimming took 5 bases from V and 5 from J, leaving 12 bases between them.

This clonotype was seen a handful of times. The chain combines TRBV19 with TRBJ1-5; 7 bases are shared with TRBD1. The CDR3 is made up of 18 amino acids. Looked up from germline, CDR1 is LNHDA and CDR2 is SQIVND (reference sequence). The trim removed 6 bases at V and 2 bases at J, leaving 16 bases unmatched. The CDR3 here is CASRSRGTANSGNQPQHF. CDR3 nucleotide sequence: TGTGCCAGTAGGAGCCGCGGGACAGCCAATTCGGGCAATCAGCCCCAGCATTTT.

This clonotype was found many times. The chain combines TRBV20-1 with TRBJ2-7, with 7 bases that match TRBD2. Germline CDR1 and CDR2: DFQATT and SNEGSKA (reference sequence). V lost 7 bases to trimming and J lost 6 bases; unmatched junction nucleotides: 9. CDR3 length: 12 amino acids. CDR3 sequence (DNA): TGCAGTGGCTCCGGCGGGAGCAGCGAGCAGTACTTC. This encodes CSGSGGSSEQYF.

Only a few counts were recorded for this clonotype. The V gene is TRBV4-1, the J gene TRBJ1-3; unclear D gene. The CDR3 consists of 15 residues. CDR1 is MGHRA, CDR2 YSYEKL, per germline. V was clipped by 2 bases and J by 1 base, with 9 bases between them. CDR3 residues: CASSQLPGSGNTIYF. In DNA form, the CDR3 reads TGCGCCAGCAGCCAACTTCCGGGTTCTGGAAACACCATATATTTT.

The chain couples TRBV5-6 to TRBJ1-6, with 9 nucleotides matching TRBD1. Germline CDR1 and CDR2: SGHDT and YYEEEE. CDR3 length equals 16 residues. With V trimmed by 4 bases and J by 7 bases, 9 bases remained unmatched. The CDR3 spells CASSILQGAGNSPLHF. The CDR3 nucleotides are TGTGCCAGCAGCATCCTACAGGGGGCAGGAAATTCACCCCTCCACTTT.

Ten or more counts support this clonotype. V gene TRBV20-1 combines with J gene TRBJ2-2, with D possibly called TRBD1 or TRBD2 (5 bases each). CDR1 and CDR2 from the germline V gene are DFQATT and SNEGSKA (reference sequence). This CDR3 contains 12 residues. Trimming stripped 4 bases from V and 5 bases from J, with 8 bases between. CDR3 loop: CSAMGETGELFF. CDR3 DNA sequence: TGCAGTGCTATGGGGGAAACCGGGGAGCTGTTTTTT.

The J gene is TRBJ1-5, the V gene TRBV2; no definite D call. Deletions cut 0 bases from V and 15 bases from J, with 12 bases between. The CDR3 covers 12 residues. Germline V gives CDR1 SNHLY, CDR2 FYNNEI. The CDR3 DNA sequence: TGTGCCAGCAGTGAAGCGCTTCAACAAGCGCATTTT. Protein: CASSEALQQAHF.

This clonotype was seen more than once but under ten times. The rearrangement links TRBV16 to TRBJ2-7; no clear D gene. The length of the CDR3 is 13 residues. V lost 4 bases to trimming and J lost 5 bases, with 12 bases between them. Looked up from germline, CDR1 is KGHSY and CDR2 is FQNENV. CDR3 nucleotide sequence: TGTGCCAGCAGCCTCTCACACGAAAACGAGCAGTACTTC. Translated: CASSLSHENEQYF. Full variable domain (rest looked up from reference TRBV16 and TRBJ2-7): GEEVAQTPKHLVRGEGQKAKLYCAPIKGHSYVFWYQQVLKNEFKFLISFQNENVFDETGMPKERFSAKCLPNSPCSLEIQATKLEDSAVYFCASSLSHENEQYFGPGTRLTVT.